A single sample gave rise to the 10 T cell receptor beta chains below, sequenced in a study of immune evolution from preneoplasia to lung adenocarcinoma. Sequencing used immunoSEQ multiplex PCR; TCRdb keeps in-frame clones, though not all of them. The top ten hold less than 6% of the sample, which has fewer than 50,000 clones, less than 85% seen once. The sample was FFPE invasive lung adenocarcinoma tissue. The receptors here all came from a person in their 60s with lung adenocarcinoma.

The J gene is TRBJ2-3, the V gene TRBV28; TRBD2 is a possible D gene (5 bases). CDR3 length: 16 amino acids. Trimming removed 1 base from V and 3 bases from J, with 14 bases in between. Germline CDR1 and CDR2: MDHEN and SYDVKM. In nucleotides, the CDR3 is TGTGCCAGCAGTTTATTTCCGGGGTTGGGGACAGATACGCAGTATTTT. This sequence encodes CASSLFPGLGTDTQYF.

The chain joins TRBV29-1 to TRBJ2-1, with D possibly matching TRBD1 (6 bases). This CDR3 is 12 amino acids long. The V gene's germline CDR1 is SQVTM and CDR2 ANQGSEA. Trimming took off 8 bases at V and 12 bases at J, with 20 bases between the two ends. Written as DNA, the CDR3 is TGCAGCCATTTCGGACAGTCTTCGGGGCAGTTCTTC. Its translation is CSHFGQSSGQFF.

The chain links TRBV5-1 to TRBJ2-5, with TRBD2 matching over 7 bases. Germline V CDR1 and CDR2: SGHRS, YFSETQ. The CDR3 runs to 14 residues. V lost 5 bases, J lost 4 bases, and 8 bases stayed unmatched. The CDR3 DNA reads as TGCGCCAGCAGTACAGGACTAGTAAGAGAGACCCAGTACTTC. Translated, it gives CASSTGLVRETQYF.

This clone was seen just once. V is TRBV5-4 and J is TRBJ1-3, with D unresolved. Trimming took off 4 bases at V and 3 bases at J, with 11 bases between the two ends. Germline loops: CDR1 SGHNT, CDR2 YYREEE (reference sequence). This CDR3 has 14 amino acids. Here the CDR3 DNA reads TGTGCCAGCAGCCCCTTGGGCATTGGAAACACCATATATTTT. Protein: CASSPLGIGNTIYF.

The V gene is TRBV5-6, the J gene TRBJ2-1, with 12 bases matching TRBD2. Germline V lookup: CDR1 SGHDT, CDR2 YYEEEE. V dropped 4 bases and J dropped 3; count of bases not matched to a gene: 5. This CDR3 comprises 16 residues. The CDR3 bases are TGTGCCAGCAGCCTGACTAGCGGGAGACTCTACAATGAGCAGTTCTTC. Translation: CASSLTSGRLYNEQFF.

The V gene is TRBV2, the J gene TRBJ2-7, with 10 bases aligning to TRBD2. V dropped 6 bases and J dropped 6; count of bases not matched to a gene: 5. This CDR3 is 13 amino acids long. The V gene's germline CDR1 is SNHLY and CDR2 FYNNEI. CDR3 bases: TGTGCCAGCAGCCTAGCGGGAGAGAGCGAGCAGTACTTC. Its protein product is CASSLAGESEQYF.

The rearrangement links TRBV14 to TRBJ2-7, with D perhaps given as TRBD1 or TRBD2 (5 bases each). The V end was cut by 0 bases, the J end by 4 bases, with 13 bases between. Germline lookup yields CDR1 SGHDN and CDR2 FVKESK. The CDR3 covers 15 residues. CDR3: CASSQDWQEGYEQYF. CDR3 bases: TGTGCCAGCAGCCAAGATTGGCAAGAGGGGTACGAGCAGTACTTC.

The chain couples TRBV7-9 to TRBJ2-1; perhaps TRBD2 as D (5 bases). The germline V gene encodes CDR1 SEHNR and CDR2 FQNEAQ (reference sequence). V was shortened by 5 bases and J by 0 bases, with 17 bases between the two germline ends. The CDR3 sequence is 17 residues long. CDR3 bases: TGTGCCAGCAGCCCTTTGAGGGCGGCCAGCTCCTACAATGAGCAGTTCTTC. It specifies CASSPLRAASSYNEQFF.

This rearrangement joins TRBV6-5 to TRBJ2-1, with TRBD1 matching 7 bases. V trimming: 6 bases; J trimming: 4 bases; junction bases outside the gene matches: 6. CDR1 MNHEY and CDR2 SVGAGI come from the germline V gene. The CDR3 extends over 14 amino acids. This CDR3 reads CASSRTGPYNEQFF. The CDR3 DNA is TGTGCCAGCAGCCGGACAGGACCTTACAATGAGCAGTTCTTC.

The chain is built from TRBV30 and TRBJ2-3, with 16 bases that match TRBD2. Trimming at V came to 8 bases and at J to 2 bases, leaving 13 bases not matched to a gene. Germline loops: CDR1 GTSNPN, CDR2 SVGIG (reference sequence). CDR3 length: 18 amino acids. The CDR3 reads CAADPGLAGGLSTDTQYF. The DNA of the CDR3 is TGTGCCGCAGATCCGGGACTAGCGGGAGGGCTCTCCACAGATACGCAGTATTTT. Variable domain in full (rest from reference TRBV30 and TRBJ2-3): SQTIHQWPATLVQPVGSPLSLECTVEGTSNPNLYWYRQAAGRGLQLLFYSVGIGQISSEVPQNLSASRPQDRQFILSSKKLLLSDSGFYLCAADPGLAGGLSTDTQYFGPGTRLTVL.